The 17 T cell receptor beta chains below come from one sample, sequenced in a study of blood T cells in healthy people across ages. A second PCR of 7 to 11 cycles used a sample-barcoded 5' primer and a J-beta primer mix. TCRdb re-called the 5' RACE reads through MiXCR, storing one row per CDR3 protein. The sample gives 900,000 to 950,000 distinct CDR3 sequences, roughly 28% of which show up once; around 9.6% is in the top ten. The sample was also linked to a second study, of T cells of mothers and their children.

The material sequenced was blood. Source of these receptors: a woman aged 35 to 49 in good health.

This clonotype was picked up many times. V and J are TRBV5-1 and TRBJ1-1; weak D call: TRBD1 (5 bases). This CDR3 region has 15 residues. Trimming shortened V by 0 bases and J by 7 bases, and 16 bases separated the two germline ends. Germline CDR1 and CDR2: SGHRS and YFSETQ. CDR3 nucleotides: TGCGCCAGCAGCTTGGACGGACACGGGTGGAGTGAAGCTTTCTTT. It is translated as CASSLDGHGWSEAFF.

The chain is built from TRBV28 and TRBJ2-3; 9 bases agree with TRBD1. The CDR3 covers 18 residues. Germline assignment: CDR1 MDHEN and CDR2 SYDVKM. After removal of 2 bases from V and 8 bases from J, the junction contained 17 bases not matched to a gene. CDR3 sequence: CASSLIWTGAARKGTQYF. The DNA for the CDR3 is TGTGCCAGCAGTTTAATTTGGACAGGGGCAGCGAGGAAGGGTACGCAGTATTTT.

This clonotype was seen a handful of times. The CDR3 nucleotides are TGCGCCAGCAGCTTGGCCGTGCTGGGCGACAATTCACCCCTCCACTTT. Its protein product is CASSLAVLGDNSPLHF. The chain carries TRBV5-1 and TRBJ1-6; D is unresolved. CDR1 and CDR2 (germline): SGHRS, YFSETQ. This CDR3 comprises 16 residues. Trimming stripped 0 bases from V and 7 bases from J, with 14 bases between.

This clonotype was seen a handful of times. The gene calls are TRBV2 and TRBJ2-4; 10 positions agree with TRBD2. Per germline, CDR1 SNHLY and CDR2 FYNNEI. The CDR3 is 14 amino acids. V gave up 5 bases and J gave up 13 bases; unmatched junction bases: 11. CDR3 sequence reads: CASSWTSGYNEQYF. The CDR3 DNA is TGTGCCAGCAGTTGGACTAGCGGATACAATGAGCAGTACTTC.

The chain couples TRBV14 to TRBJ1-2, with D uncertain. V lost 1 base to trimming and J lost 7 bases, with 7 bases between them. CDR1 is SGHDN and CDR2 is FVKESK in the germline V gene. This CDR3 comprises 12 residues. CDR3 in DNA: TGTGCCAGCAGCCAAGCTTTGGGTGGCTACACCTTC. It codes for CASSQALGGYTF.

Only a few counts were recorded for this clonotype. This chain joins TRBV18 and TRBJ2-2; D is unresolved. The V end lost 1 base, the J end lost 0 bases, and 6 bases lay between the germline ends. Per germline, CDR1 KGHSH and CDR2 LQKENI. The CDR3 has 15 residues. The CDR3, as DNA: TGTGCCAGCTCACCACGAAAAGCGAACACCGGGGAGCTGTTTTTT. Its protein is CASSPRKANTGELFF.

For this clonotype: Given a much more abundant clone one base away, this may be a read error. This chain links TRBV5-1 with TRBJ2-7; D ambiguous. Germline V CDR1 and CDR2: SGHRS, YFSETQ. The CDR3 loop spans 14 amino acids. CDR3 in DNA: TGCGCCAGCAGCTTGGACGCGTACTCCTACGAGCAGGACTTC. As protein: CASSLDAYSYEQDF. Full variable domain (rest looked up from reference TRBV5-1 and TRBJ2-7): KAGVTQTPRYLIKTRGQQVTLSCSPISGHRSVSWYQQTPGQGLQFLFEYFSETQRNKGNFPGRFSGRQFSNSRSEMNVSTLELGDSALYLCASSLDAYSYEQDFGPGTRLTVT.

J is TRBJ1-4 and V is TRBV18, with 7 bases aligning to TRBD1. Looked up from germline, CDR1 is KGHSH and CDR2 is LQKENI. With 0 bases clipped from V and 3 bases from J, the junction kept 4 bases outside the gene matches. The CDR3 loop spans 16 amino acids. CDR3 coding DNA: TGTGCCAGCTCACCACCGGAAGGACAGGCTAATGAAAAACTGTTTTTT. Protein product: CASSPPEGQANEKLFF.

This chain connects TRBV20-1 to TRBJ2-5; TRBD2 is a possible D gene (5 bases). V lost 3 bases to trimming and J lost 11 bases, with 22 bases between them. CDR1 DFQATT and CDR2 SNEGSKA come from the germline V gene (reference sequence). CDR3 length equals 14 residues. The CDR3 region is CSARRSGKHNEQYF. The CDR3 nucleotides read TGCAGTGCTAGGAGGTCGGGGAAACACAATGAGCAGTACTTC.

The chain joins TRBV4-3 to TRBJ2-3, with D uncertain. CDR3 length equals 17 residues. The V end lost 0 bases, the J end lost 5 bases, and 18 bases lay between the germline ends. In germline, CDR1 is LGHNA, CDR2 YSLEER. CDR3 region: CASSQDRPSQVLDTQYF. The DNA for the CDR3 is TGCGCCAGCAGCCAAGATCGACCTTCTCAGGTCCTAGATACGCAGTATTTT.

V and J are TRBV7-2 and TRBJ1-1; 9 bases are a match to TRBD1. After removal of 5 bases from V and 5 bases from J, the junction contained 9 bases not matched to a gene. Germline V CDR1 and CDR2: SGHTA, FQGNSA. The CDR3 length is 15 residues. The CDR3 sequence: CASSIPGQGLTEAFF. CDR3 bases: TGTGCCAGCAGCATCCCGGGACAGGGTTTGACTGAAGCTTTCTTT.

This clonotype came up a few times. This chain links TRBV7-2 with TRBJ2-4, with D perhaps matching TRBD2 (5 bases). The CDR3 has 14 residues. Germline V CDR1 and CDR2: SGHTA, FQGNSA. V was cut by 3 bases and J by 8 bases, with 14 bases left in between. The CDR3 DNA follows: TGTGCCAGCAGCTTCGTGGGGAGTAGGGACATTCAGTACTTC. This encodes CASSFVGSRDIQYF.

This clonotype was observed a few times. V is TRBV5-1 and J is TRBJ1-5, with 7 positions matching TRBD1. V was pared by 5 bases and J by 0 bases, with 2 bases of the junction left unmatched. There are 14 residues in the CDR3. Per the germline V gene, CDR1 is SGHRS and CDR2 is YFSETQ. The CDR3 region is CASSTGDSNQPQHF. CDR3 DNA: TGCGCCAGCAGTACAGGGGATAGCAATCAGCCCCAGCATTTT.

To note about this clonotype: The conserved phenylalanine or tryptophan is not found at the CDR3 terminus, so this likely reflects a read error. The CDR3 loop reads CSARLTPTGDTDTQYL. As DNA, the CDR3 is TGCAGTGCTAGGCTCACCCCGACAGGGGACACAGATACGCAGTATTTG. This rearrangement joins TRBV20-1 to TRBJ2-3; 8 bases fit TRBD1. V shed 3 bases and J 2 bases; nucleotides not matched to a gene: 10. This CDR3 region has 16 residues. CDR1 and CDR2 (germline): DFQATT, SNEGSKA (reference sequence).

The CDR3 nucleotides are TGTGCCAGCACCACCACTAGAGCTCGGGGTACGCAGTATTTT. Its protein product is CASTTTRARGTQYF. The chain employs TRBV6-2 or TRBV6-3 and TRBJ2-3, with TRBD2 as a possible D gene (5 bases). The CDR3 is made up of 14 amino acids. Germline loops: CDR1 MNHEY, CDR2 SVGEGT. Trimming took 7 bases from V and 8 from J, leaving 19 bases between them.

This clonotype was observed once. This clone may be a read error of a much larger clone one base away. This CDR3 reads CASSQEGGRGEAQYF. The DNA of the CDR3 is TGCGCCAGCAGCCAAGAAGGAGGGAGGGGAGAGGCCCAGTACTTC. The chain links TRBV4-3 to TRBJ2-7, with 7 bases matching TRBD2. The CDR3 runs 15 residues. V dropped 0 bases and J dropped 10; count of bases not matched to a gene: 12. Germline assignment: CDR1 LGHNA and CDR2 YSLEER.

This chain links TRBV4-3 with TRBJ1-2; TRBD1 matches at 7 bases. This CDR3 is built from 15 residues. The germline gives CDR1 LGHNA, CDR2 YSLEER. The trim removed 0 bases at V and 4 bases at J, leaving 5 bases unmatched. The DNA of the CDR3 is TGCGCCAGCAGCCAAGAGCCAGGGGGGACCTATGGCTACACCTTC. It codes for CASSQEPGGTYGYTF.